The present T cell receptor (beta chain) was sequenced within a study of blood T cell repertoires in COVID-19. Study context: COVID-19 samples, acute and convalescent, were from the United States, Italy and Spain. Sample material is recorded as cDNA or gDNA derived from T cells, B-cell-depleted T cells, or PBMCs.

In the source study's methods: Amplification of reference gene primers provided the estimated nucleated cell counts. TCRdb's copy holds only in-frame clones and misses some; the assay was immunoSEQ multiplex PCR. V and J calls and clone size follow that table, whereas D and trimming were derived from the DNA. The sample carries 65,000 to 90,000 clones, 83% recorded once. The trim removed 8 bases at V and 4 bases at J, leaving 9 bases unmatched. Germline V gives CDR1 MDHEN, CDR2 SYDVKM. The CDR3 has 14 residues. This chain joins TRBV28 and TRBJ2-7, with 9 bases fitting TRBD1. The origin of this receptor is an elderly woman with acute or convalescent COVID-19. Material: peripheral blood. CDR3 protein: CASYGTGNWYEQYF. The CDR3 DNA reads TGTGCCAGCTACGGGACAGGGAATTGGTACGAGCAGTACTTC.